This T cell receptor (beta chain) appears in the sequencing data of a study of blood T cell repertoires in COVID-19. Across the study: Acute-phase and convalescent COVID-19 samples originated in the United States, Italy and Spain. In each case, the material was cDNA or gDNA derived from T cells, B-cell-depleted T cells, or PBMCs.

Original processing methods: It was from reference gene primer amplification that nucleated cell counts were estimated. Clones were read by immunoSEQ multiplex PCR, and TCRdb kept only the in-frame ones, dropping some. The V and J calls and clone size come from that table; D and trimming were worked out from the DNA. The sample has under 300,000 clones, 88% seen once; the top ten hold around 0.8%. This CDR3 contains 16 residues. Sample: peripheral blood. This sequence joins TRBV21-1 and TRBJ2-4; TRBD1 is taken as the D call from the table, unchecked against the DNA. TRBV21-1 is a pseudogene segment. The origin of this receptor is a woman in her twenties or thirties with acute or convalescent COVID-19. The CDR3 is CASKARDRGVRDIQYF. The CDR3 DNA reads as TGTGCCAGCAAAGCAAGAGACAGGGGCGTAAGGGACATTCAGTACTTC.